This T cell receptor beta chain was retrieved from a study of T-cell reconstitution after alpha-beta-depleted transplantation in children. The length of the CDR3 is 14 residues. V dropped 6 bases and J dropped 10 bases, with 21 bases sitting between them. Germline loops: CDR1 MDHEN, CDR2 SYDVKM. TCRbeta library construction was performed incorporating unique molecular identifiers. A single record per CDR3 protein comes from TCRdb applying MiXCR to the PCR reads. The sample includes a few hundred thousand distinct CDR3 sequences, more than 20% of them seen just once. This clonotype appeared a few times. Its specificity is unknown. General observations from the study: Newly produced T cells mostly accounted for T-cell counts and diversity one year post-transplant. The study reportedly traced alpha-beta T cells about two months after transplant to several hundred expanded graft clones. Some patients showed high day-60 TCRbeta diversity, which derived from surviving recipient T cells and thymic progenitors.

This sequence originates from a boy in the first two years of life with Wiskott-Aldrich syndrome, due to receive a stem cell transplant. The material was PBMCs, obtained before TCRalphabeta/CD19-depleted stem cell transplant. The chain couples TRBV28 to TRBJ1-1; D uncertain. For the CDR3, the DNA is TGTGCCAGCAGCCTACCCCTAGGAACCCGGGGAGCTTTCTTT. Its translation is CASSLPLGTRGAFF.